This is a list of T cell receptor beta chains from one sample in a study of T cell responses to AZD1222 COVID-19 vaccine. Sequenced by immunoSEQ multiplex PCR; TCRdb stores in-frame clones only, minus some. The repertoire includes some 100,000 clones, around 87% of them detected once, and 3.5% to 4.5% sits in the top ten. Sequencing was performed on peripheral blood, taken on day 0 of MenACWY control vaccination. The source of these receptors is an adult in good health. Both conserved end residues are part of each CDR3. The D gene is left open where the match is weak. Size values are once, few and many counts, or a class for expanded clones, and some rows have none.

clone_size	v_call	d_call	j_call	cdr3_nt	cdr3_aa
NA	TRBV28	NA	TRBJ1-6	TGTGCCAGCAGTGGTCGGGGGGCCTCACCCCTCCACTTT	CASSGRGASPLHF
NA	TRBV6-2/TRBV6-3	NA	TRBJ2-6	TGTGCCAGCAGTTACGGAGGGACCTCTGGGGCCAACGTCCTGACTTTC	CASSYGGTSGANVLTF
few	TRBV3-1/TRBV3-2	NA	TRBJ1-1	TGTGCCAGCAGTCTGCGGGGTACCACTGAAGCTTTCTTT	CASSLRGTTEAFF
once	TRBV6-5	NA	TRBJ2-1	TGTGCCAGTCGACTGGGAGGTTTTCTAAATGAGCAGTTCTTC	CASRLGGFLNEQFF
NA	TRBV28	NA	TRBJ1-2	TGTGCCAGCAGTCCGGACAGTTACGGCTACACCTTC	CASSPDSYGYTF
NA	TRBV27	NA	TRBJ2-1	TGTGCCAGCACCCTGGGGGCAGCTTCTACCTACAATGAGCAGTTCTTC	CASTLGAASTYNEQFF
NA	TRBV28	TRBD1	TRBJ1-6	TGTGCCAGCAGTTTCCCGGACAGGGCCCCGTTAAATTCACCCCTCCACTTT	CASSFPDRAPLNSPLHF
NA	TRBV7-9	TRBD2	TRBJ2-5	TGTGCCAGCAGCTTAAGCTCCACTAGCGGCCAAGAGACCCAGTACTTC	CASSLSSTSGQETQYF
NA	TRBV7-3	TRBD1	TRBJ1-1	TGTGCCAGCAGCTTAGGGCAGGGGGCCCTGAACACTGAAGCTTTCTTT	CASSLGQGALNTEAFF
NA	TRBV18	NA	TRBJ1-1	TGTGCCAGCTCACTCGACAGATCCAACACTGAAGCTTTCTTT	CASSLDRSNTEAFF
NA	TRBV24-1	TRBD1	TRBJ2-1	TGTGCCACCAGTGACCCCGGGACAGGGTACAATGAGCAGTTCTTC	CATSDPGTGYNEQFF
NA	TRBV29-1	NA	TRBJ2-3	TGCAGCTCGAATAGGGGGGGGACAGATACGCAGTATTTT	CSSNRGGTDTQYF
NA	TRBV10-1	TRBD2	TRBJ2-1	TGCGCCAGCAGTGAAGGGCTAGCGGCGGGGGGAAATGAGCAGTTCTTC	CASSEGLAAGGNEQFF
NA	TRBV7-9	NA	TRBJ2-1	TGTGCCAGCAGCTTGCTGACTGACAATGAGCAGTTCTTC	CASSLLTDNEQFF
NA	TRBV5-4	TRBD1	TRBJ2-7	TGTGCCAGCAGCCCGGGGTCCCCCGGGACAGGGACCCCCAACGAGCAGTACTTC	CASSPGSPGTGTPNEQYF
NA	TRBV5-1	NA	TRBJ1-6	TGCGCCAGCAGCTGGGGAGATTCATATAATTCACCCCTCCACTTT	CASSWGDSYNSPLHF
NA	TRBV28	TRBD1	TRBJ1-5	TGTGCCAGCAGCCTTGGACAGGGGGGCAATCAGCCCCAGCATTTT	CASSLGQGGNQPQHF